This entry lists 20 T cell receptor beta chains sequenced from one sample in a study of OX40 agonist ivuxolimab in advanced cancers. Libraries were prepared by immunoSEQ multiplex PCR; TCRdb keeps only in-frame clonotypes and omits some of them. The repertoire holds nearly 95,000 clones, with roughly 94% as singletons. The specimen was CD4+ or CD8+ T cells sorted from blood, collected in a trial of the OX40 agonist ivuxolimab. The source is an adult with an advanced solid tumor such as melanoma, head and neck, liver or kidney cancer.

This clone was seen a single time. This rearrangement joins TRBV7-6 to TRBJ2-7; 7 positions agree with TRBD2. There are 15 residues in the CDR3. Trimming removed 1 base from V and 2 bases from J; junction bases left unmatched: 5. Per the germline V gene, CDR1 is SGHVS and CDR2 is FNYEAQ. As DNA, the CDR3 is TGTGCCAGCAGCTTAGAGGCGGGAGTCACCTACGAGCAGTACTTC. Translation: CASSLEAGVTYEQYF.

The chain employs TRBV2 and TRBJ2-3; 7 positions match TRBD1. V lost 5 bases and J lost 4; bases outside the gene matches: 9. Germline loops: CDR1 SNHLY, CDR2 FYNNEI. This CDR3 has 15 amino acids. The CDR3 DNA reads TGTGCCAGCAGTTCCGGGACAGCTGGCGCAGATACGCAGTATTTT. It translates to CASSSGTAGADTQYF.

V is TRBV9 and J is TRBJ1-4; D not certain. CDR3 size: 15 residues. Germline assignment: CDR1 SGDLS and CDR2 YYNGEE. Trimming took off 6 bases at V and 8 bases at J, with 20 bases between the two ends. The CDR3 region has the DNA TGTGCCAGCACCCCTAGCCCGGGCCACGAAGAAAAACTGTTTTTT. The encoded protein is CASTPSPGHEEKLFF.

This chain connects TRBV27 to TRBJ2-5; 7 bases are a match to TRBD1. V was pared by 3 bases and J by 5 bases, with 12 bases of the junction left unmatched. Germline values: CDR1 MNHEY, CDR2 SMNVEV (reference sequence). CDR3 length equals 16 residues. CDR3 DNA sequence: TGTGCCAGCAGTTTCCCGGCACAGGGGTTTAAGGAGACCCAGTACTTC. Protein sequence: CASSFPAQGFKETQYF.

The V call is TRBV2, the J call TRBJ1-6; TRBD1 aligns across 9 bases. The germline CDR1 and CDR2 sequences are SNHLY and FYNNEI. After removal of 2 bases from V and 0 bases from J, the junction contained 2 bases not matched to a gene. The CDR3 contains 17 residues. CDR3 DNA: TGTGCCAGCAGTGAAACAGGGGGCGGCTCCTATAATTCACCCCTCCACTTT. This sequence encodes CASSETGGGSYNSPLHF.

Points on this clone: Other DNA sequences of this sample code for an identical CDR3. The CDR3 DNA follows: TGTGCCAGCAGCGCGGGGGGCACTGAAGCTTTCTTT. It codes for CASSAGGTEAFF. The J gene is TRBJ1-1, the V gene TRBV9; weak D call: TRBD1 (5 bases). Germline V gene lookup returns CDR1 SGDLS and CDR2 YYNGEE. The CDR3 loop spans 12 amino acids. Trimming pared 3 bases from V and 4 bases from J, leaving 7 bases between. The full variable domain, in which reference TRBV9 and TRBJ1-1 provide the parts outside the CDR3, is DSGVTQTPKHLITATGQRVTLRCSPRSGDLSVYWYQQSLDQGLQFLIQYYNGEERAKGNILERFSAQQFPDLHSELNLSSLELGDSALYFCASSAGGTEAFFGQGTRLTVV.

The chain links TRBV5-6 to TRBJ1-2; perhaps TRBD1 as D (5 bases). CDR1 SGHDT and CDR2 YYEEEE come from the germline V gene. This CDR3 comprises 13 residues. Trimming shortened V by 2 bases and J by 3 bases, and 8 bases separated the two germline ends. CDR3 sequence (DNA): TGTGCCAGCAGCTTAGGAGGGGACTATGGCTACACCTTC. It codes for CASSLGGDYGYTF.

The V call is TRBV7-2, the J call TRBJ2-7, with 12 bases identical to TRBD1. With V trimmed by 1 base and J by 5 bases, 12 bases remained unmatched. From germline, CDR1 is SGHTA and CDR2 FQGNSA. This CDR3 has 18 residues. The CDR3 loop is CASSLVEAGTGGADEQYF. The DNA of the CDR3 is TGTGCCAGCAGCTTAGTGGAAGCCGGGACAGGGGGCGCGGACGAGCAGTACTTC.

The V gene is TRBV7-2, the J gene TRBJ2-7; 9 positions match TRBD1. CDR1 SGHTA and CDR2 FQGNSA come from the germline V gene. This CDR3 spans 14 amino acids. The J segment lost 4 bases and the V segment lost 4 bases, leaving 5 bases of the junction unmatched. The DNA for the CDR3 is TGTGCCAGCAGCTCATATGACAGGGGGTACGAGCAGTACTTC. It codes for CASSSYDRGYEQYF.

The chain links TRBV27 to TRBJ2-5; TRBD1 might be the D (6 bases). Germline V gene data show CDR1 as MNHEY and CDR2 as SMNVEV (reference sequence). There are 14 residues in the CDR3. Deletions cut 6 bases from V and 5 bases from J, with 16 bases between. The CDR3 is CASSTTGRRETQYF. The CDR3, as DNA: TGTGCCAGCAGCACAACAGGGAGACGGGAGACCCAGTACTTC.

The chain couples TRBV7-2 to TRBJ2-5, with a weak D call TRBD2 (5 bases). This CDR3 contains 14 residues. Germline V gene data show CDR1 as SGHTA and CDR2 as FQGNSA. Deletions cut 0 bases from V and 4 bases from J, with 9 bases between. CDR3 amino acids: CASSLAGGSETQYF. DNA of the CDR3: TGTGCCAGCAGCTTAGCGGGCGGGTCAGAGACCCAGTACTTC. Looking up the rest from reference TRBV7-2 and TRBJ2-5 gives the full variable domain: GAGVSQSPSNKVTEKGKDVELRCDPISGHTALYWYRQSLGQGLEFLIYFQGNSAPDKSGLPSDRFSAERTGGSVSTLTIQRTQQEDSAVYLCASSLAGGSETQYFGPGTRLLVL.

This clone was seen just once. The rearrangement joins TRBV6-1 to TRBJ2-2; possibly TRBD2 for D (6 bases). Trimming removed 10 bases from V and 7 bases from J, with 13 bases in between. The CDR3 length is 12 residues. Germline CDR1 and CDR2: MNHNS and SASEGT. The CDR3 DNA follows: TGTGCCATCAGGAGGGGAGGCGGGGAGCTGTTTTTT. Protein product: CAIRRGGGELFF.

V usage is TRBV6-6 and J usage is TRBJ1-4, with D possibly TRBD1 on 5 matching bases. Trimming took 0 bases from V and 10 from J, leaving 9 bases between them. The germline gives CDR1 MNHNY, CDR2 SVGAGI (reference sequence). The CDR3 runs 13 residues. CDR3: CASSYSSGGKLFF. CDR3 sequence (DNA): TGTGCCAGCAGTTACTCGAGTGGGGGAAAACTGTTTTTT.

About this clone itself: Germline is not matched at one junction end, which may reflect a read error. The sample contains more than one DNA sequence encoding this CDR3. The genes are TRBV7-2 and TRBJ1-2; possible D gene TRBD1, 5 bases. Germline CDR1 and CDR2: SGHTA and FQGNSA. The CDR3 loop spans 17 amino acids. Here the CDR3 reads CASSRESFRDSNYGYTF. Here the CDR3 DNA reads TGTGCCAGCAGCCGCGAATCGTTCAGGGATAGCAACTATGGCTACACCTTT.

The chain uses TRBV4-3 and TRBJ1-4; D gene ambiguous. Trimming pared 0 bases from V and 4 bases from J, leaving 12 bases between. Looked up from germline, CDR1 is LGHNA and CDR2 is YSLEER. The CDR3 is 16 residues long. The CDR3 DNA follows: TGCGCCAGCAGCCAAGATATGGCAGCGTATAATGAAAAACTGTTTTTT. Its protein is CASSQDMAAYNEKLFF.

This chain joins TRBV4-1 and TRBJ2-7; 9 bases align to TRBD1. The ends lost 7 bases at V and 3 bases at J; junction bases unmatched: 13. The CDR3 runs to 16 residues. CDR1 MGHRA and CDR2 YSYEKL come from the germline V gene. For the CDR3, the DNA is TGCGCCAGCACCCCAGGGCCGGGACAGGGCTACTACGAGCAGTACTTC. This sequence encodes CASTPGPGQGYYEQYF.

The rearrangement uses TRBV19 and TRBJ1-3, with D possibly being TRBD1 (6 bases). The CDR3 has 15 residues. Germline V gene data show CDR1 as LNHDA and CDR2 as SQIVND (reference sequence). Trimming removed 3 bases from V and 0 bases from J, with 9 bases in between. In nucleotides, the CDR3 is TGTGCCAGTAGTATCCTACAGGGCTCTGGAAACACCATATATTTT. Translating it yields CASSILQGSGNTIYF.

This chain joins TRBV27 and TRBJ2-7; D is ambiguous. Looked up from germline, CDR1 is MNHEY and CDR2 is SMNVEV (reference sequence). V was cut by 2 bases and J by 3 bases, with 8 bases left in between. This CDR3 has 13 amino acids. The CDR3 DNA follows: TGTGCCAGCAGTTTAAGGGTATACTACGAGCAGTACTTC. Encoded protein: CASSLRVYYEQYF.

The gene calls are TRBV10-3 and TRBJ2-7; D may be TRBD1 (5 bases). V dropped 6 bases and J dropped 4 bases, with 16 bases sitting between them. Germline loops: CDR1 ENHRY, CDR2 SYGVKD. The CDR3 is 14 residues long. CDR3 in DNA: TGTGCCATCAGAATCCCGACAGCTTTATACGAGCAGTACTTC. The encoded protein is CAIRIPTALYEQYF.

This clone was counted only a few times. V usage is TRBV6-5 and J usage is TRBJ1-1, with TRBD1 as a possible D gene (6 bases). The V gene's germline CDR1 is MNHEY and CDR2 SVGAGI. The CDR3 loop spans 14 amino acids. V dropped 4 bases and J dropped 0 bases, with 9 bases sitting between them. Here the CDR3 DNA reads TGTGCCAGCAGTTGGGACACCATGAACACTGAAGCTTTCTTT. Translating it yields CASSWDTMNTEAFF.